One and the same sample provided the 22 T cell receptor beta chains below, sequenced in a study of liver allograft versus peripheral blood T cells. Across the study: Recipients' peripheral blood T cell receptor repertoires were compared with those in transplanted livers.

TCRdb re-called the reads through MiXCR, storing one row per CDR3 protein. The sample lists 9,000 to 10,000 distinct CDR3 sequences; approximately 17% were seen once. The receptors were sampled from a human patient who had a liver transplant. Some T cells here may be from the graft donor.

The chain uses TRBV20-1 and TRBJ1-2, with 11 bases that match TRBD1. The germline gives CDR1 DFQATT, CDR2 SNEGSKA (reference sequence). This CDR3 has 15 amino acids. With 6 bases clipped from V and 8 bases from J, the junction kept 14 bases outside the gene matches. The CDR3 region has the DNA TGCAGTGCGATGGACAGGGGGCGAGGTTCGGGGGGCTACACCTTC. Residues: CSAMDRGRGSGGYTF.

In its sample, this clonotype was seen a few times. The chain has TRBV6-5 and TRBJ2-3; 7 nucleotides match TRBD2. The germline V gene has CDR1 MNHEY and CDR2 SVGAGI. This CDR3 has 16 amino acids. J gave up 1 base and V 8 bases, and 12 bases lay outside the gene matches. CDR3 coding DNA: TGTGCCAGCGGGGTTAGCGGGCTTTTTCGCACAGATACGCAGTATTTT. Its translation: CASGVSGLFRTDTQYF.

The chain has TRBV9 and TRBJ1-2, with D unresolved. Trimming pared 0 bases from V and 1 base from J, leaving 7 bases between. Germline V CDR1 and CDR2: SGDLS, YYNGEE. The CDR3 spans 14 residues. The CDR3 protein is CASSVDGNNYGYTF. In DNA, the CDR3 is TGTGCCAGCAGCGTAGACGGAAATAACTATGGCTACACCTTC. Filled out from reference TRBV9 and TRBJ1-2, the complete variable domain reads DSGVTQTPKHLITATGQRVTLRCSPRSGDLSVYWYQQSLDQGLQFLIQYYNGEERAKGNILERFSAQQFPDLHSELNLSSLELGDSALYFCASSVDGNNYGYTFGSGTRLTVV.

Worth noting for this clonotype: This may be a read error: a much more frequent sequence differs by one nucleotide. The gene calls are TRBV5-4 and TRBJ1-2; D may be TRBD1 (5 bases). V lost 2 bases and J 8 bases, leaving 10 bases between the germline ends. Germline V gene sequence: CDR1 SGHNT, CDR2 YYREEE (reference sequence). The length of the CDR3 is 12 residues. The CDR3 nucleotides read TGTGCCAGCAGCTTTGGAGGGGCGGGCTACACCTTC. Translating it yields CASSFGGAGYTF.

The gene calls are TRBV6-5 and TRBJ1-2; 8 nucleotides align to TRBD1. Trimming cost V 5 bases and J 4 bases; bases outside gene matches: 12. Per germline, CDR1 MNHEY and CDR2 SVGAGI. The CDR3 has 16 residues. The CDR3: CASSLMPGQAIYGYTF. The DNA of the CDR3 is TGTGCCAGCAGTCTGATGCCGGGACAGGCGATCTATGGCTACACCTTC.

This clonotype is termed medium-sized. The chain joins TRBV18 to TRBJ2-7, with 12 bases that match TRBD2. Trimming took 4 bases from V and 6 from J; bases not matched to a gene: 7. Germline loops: CDR1 KGHSH, CDR2 LQKENI. This CDR3 region has 15 residues. CDR3 in amino acids: CASSRGTSGSAEQYF. The DNA of the CDR3 is TGTGCCAGCTCACGTGGGACTAGCGGGTCGGCCGAGCAGTACTTC.

This clonotype counts as medium-sized. V and J are TRBV6-1 and TRBJ2-1; TRBD2 matches 9 bases. Germline V lookup: CDR1 MNHNS, CDR2 SASEGT. This CDR3 has 15 amino acids. After removal of 3 bases from V and 5 bases from J, the junction contained 5 bases not matched to a gene. CDR3 residues: CASSDGGGANNEQFF. The DNA of the CDR3 is TGTGCCAGCAGTGACGGCGGGGGGGCGAACAATGAGCAGTTCTTC.

This clonotype counts as medium-sized (0.01 to 0.1%). The genes are TRBV6-2 or TRBV6-3 and TRBJ1-1; TRBD1 might be the D (5 bases). CDR1 MNHEY and CDR2 SVGEGT come from the germline V gene. Trimming pared 5 bases from V and 3 bases from J, leaving 16 bases between. The CDR3 has 15 residues. CDR3 sequence reads: CASSRGREVYTEAFF. For the CDR3, the DNA is TGTGCCAGCAGTCGGGGGAGGGAAGTATACACTGAAGCTTTCTTT.

This clonotype was detected only a few times. The rearrangement links TRBV7-3 to TRBJ2-1; D possibly corresponds to TRBD1 (5 bases). From germline, CDR1 is SGHTA and CDR2 FQGTGA. Trimming stripped 4 bases from V and 7 bases from J, with 17 bases between. This CDR3 has 15 amino acids. DNA for the CDR3: TGTGCCAGCAGCTCTGCGGCAGGGAAGTTAAATGAGCAGTTCTTC. Residues: CASSSAAGKLNEQFF.

In this sample, this clonotype is medium-sized (0.01 to 0.1%). V and J are TRBV19 and TRBJ1-6, with D tentatively TRBD1 (5 bases). From germline, CDR1 is LNHDA and CDR2 SQIVND (reference sequence). This CDR3 has 14 residues. Trimming cost V 7 bases and J 8 bases, with 15 bases left between them. The CDR3 spells CASIAGRRYSPLHF. CDR3 nucleotide sequence: TGTGCCAGTATCGCGGGACGGCGGTATTCACCCCTCCACTTT.

The chain has TRBV27 and TRBJ2-7, with 8 bases that match TRBD1. The CDR3 runs 14 residues. Trimming took 6 bases from V and 2 from J; bases not matched to a gene: 6. Per the germline V gene, CDR1 is MNHEY and CDR2 is SMNVEV (reference sequence). The CDR3 nucleotides are TGTGCCAGCAGCCGGGACAGGCCACCCTACGAGCAGTACTTC. This codes for CASSRDRPPYEQYF.

This clonotype showed up many times. The chain joins TRBV7-2 to TRBJ2-3; 9 positions agree with TRBD2. CDR3 length: 16 amino acids. V lost 5 bases and J lost 1; bases outside the gene matches: 7. Germline assignment: CDR1 SGHTA and CDR2 FQGNSA. As DNA, the CDR3 is TGTGCCAGCAGCCCCGCTTTAGCGGGGGGCACAGATACGCAGTATTTT. Translating it yields CASSPALAGGTDTQYF. Together with reference TRBV7-2 and TRBJ2-3, the CDR3 gives the full variable domain: GAGVSQSPSNKVTEKGKDVELRCDPISGHTALYWYRQSLGQGLEFLIYFQGNSAPDKSGLPSDRFSAERTGGSVSTLTIQRTQQEDSAVYLCASSPALAGGTDTQYFGPGTRLTVL.

This clonotype rates as medium-sized. V gene TRBV10-3 combines with J gene TRBJ1-3; unclear D gene. Germline V gives CDR1 ENHRY, CDR2 SYGVKD. The CDR3 totals 14 residues. Trimming shortened V by 6 bases and J by 0 bases, and 9 bases separated the two germline ends. CDR3: CAISPIYSGNTIYF. The CDR3, as DNA: TGTGCCATCAGCCCTATTTACTCTGGAAACACCATATATTTT.

Comment on this clonotype: This may arise from a read error, as a much more abundant clone is one base away. This chain connects TRBV24-1 to TRBJ1-5; TRBD1 matches 7 bases. The CDR3 covers 19 residues. CDR1 and CDR2 from the germline V gene are KGHDR and SFDVKD. CDR3 sequence reads: CAASDQTSGQRYSNQPQHF. As DNA, the CDR3 is TGTGCCGCCAGTGATCAGACCTCGGGACAGCGTTATAGCAATCAGCCCCAGCATTTT.

This clonotype has just a few counts. The V gene is TRBV12-3 or TRBV12-4, the J gene TRBJ1-5, with unresolved D. Trimming took off 3 bases at V and 4 bases at J, with 7 bases between the two ends. The CDR3 covers 13 residues. CDR3 nucleotides: TGTGCCAGCAGTTTTGGCGGTAATCAGCCCCAGCATTTT. It encodes CASSFGGNQPQHF.

This chain joins TRBV7-9 and TRBJ1-5, with TRBD1 as a possible D gene (5 bases). V shed 4 bases and J shed 4 bases, with 8 bases lying between them. CDR3 size: 13 residues. Germline V lookup: CDR1 SEHNR, CDR2 FQNEAQ (reference sequence). CDR3 amino acids: CASSYTGNQPQHF. The CDR3 DNA reads as TGTGCCAGCAGCTACACAGGAAATCAGCCCCAGCATTTT.

This clonotype qualifies as medium-sized. This chain links TRBV27 with TRBJ2-3, with 11 positions matching TRBD2. The CDR3 length is 15 residues. V lost 0 bases, J lost 8 bases, and 4 bases stayed unmatched. In germline, CDR1 is MNHEY, CDR2 SMNVEV (reference sequence). Here the CDR3 DNA reads TGTGCCAGCAGTTTATCGACTAGCGGGGACGGTACGCAGTATTTT. This encodes CASSLSTSGDGTQYF.

By frequency in the sample, this clonotype is medium-sized. The V gene is TRBV27, the J gene TRBJ1-6; D is uncertain. The V and J ends lost 3 bases and 7 bases respectively, with 10 bases between them. The length of the CDR3 is 14 residues. Germline CDR1 and CDR2: MNHEY and SMNVEV (reference sequence). The CDR3 is CASSLSSQNSPLHF. The CDR3 DNA follows: TGTGCCAGCAGTTTGAGCAGTCAAAATTCACCCCTCCACTTT.

This clonotype rates as medium-sized (0.01 to 0.1%). This sequence joins TRBV19 and TRBJ1-4, with D hard to call. The CDR3 covers 14 residues. V shed 10 bases and J shed 0 bases, with 12 bases lying between them. Germline CDR1 and CDR2: LNHDA and SQIVND (reference sequence). CDR3 nucleotides: TGTGCCACTCGGTACCGAGCAACTAATGAAAAACTGTTTTTT. It yields the protein CATRYRATNEKLFF.

This clonotype is labeled medium-sized. The chain combines TRBV18 with TRBJ2-7; TRBD2 is a possible D gene (7 bases). This CDR3 spans 15 amino acids. Trimming removed 0 bases at V and 2 bases at J, with 11 bases between. Germline CDR1 and CDR2: KGHSH and LQKENI. The CDR3 loop reads CASSPPAGAAYEQYF. The CDR3 region has the DNA TGTGCCAGCTCACCACCCGCGGGGGCGGCCTACGAGCAGTACTTC.

Written as DNA, the CDR3 is TGTGCCTGGAGTGTAAGCGGGATCTCCTACGAGCAGTACTTC. Residues: CAWSVSGISYEQYF. The chain links TRBV30 to TRBJ2-7; TRBD2 aligns across 7 bases. Germline V gives CDR1 GTSNPN, CDR2 SVGIG (reference sequence). The CDR3 has 14 residues. Trimming took 0 bases from V and 0 from J; bases not matched to a gene: 2.

This clonotype is labeled as medium-sized. The V gene is TRBV19, the J gene TRBJ1-2, with 7 bases fitting TRBD1. V was clipped by 3 bases and J by 0 bases; unmatched bases: 4. This CDR3 contains 15 residues. Germline CDR1 reads LNHDA; CDR2 reads SQIVND (reference sequence). The CDR3 nucleotides are TGTGCCAGTAGTATTAGGGACAGAGCTAACTATGGCTACACCTTC. It specifies CASSIRDRANYGYTF.